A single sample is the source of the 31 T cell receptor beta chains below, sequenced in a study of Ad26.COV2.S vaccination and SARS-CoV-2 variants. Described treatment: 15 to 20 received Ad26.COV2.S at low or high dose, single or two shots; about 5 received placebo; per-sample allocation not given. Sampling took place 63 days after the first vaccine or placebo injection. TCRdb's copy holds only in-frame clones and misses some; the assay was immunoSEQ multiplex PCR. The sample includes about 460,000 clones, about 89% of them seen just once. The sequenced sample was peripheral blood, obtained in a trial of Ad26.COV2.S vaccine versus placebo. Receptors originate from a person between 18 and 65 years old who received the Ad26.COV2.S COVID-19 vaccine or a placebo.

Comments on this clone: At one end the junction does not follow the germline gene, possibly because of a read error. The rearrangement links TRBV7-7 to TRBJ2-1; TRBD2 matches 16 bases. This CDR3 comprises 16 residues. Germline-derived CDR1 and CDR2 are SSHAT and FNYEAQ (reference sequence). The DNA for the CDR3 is TGTGCTAGCAGCTTAGGGACTAGCGGGGGGGCACTTGAGCAGTTCTTC. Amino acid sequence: CASSLGTSGGALEQFF.

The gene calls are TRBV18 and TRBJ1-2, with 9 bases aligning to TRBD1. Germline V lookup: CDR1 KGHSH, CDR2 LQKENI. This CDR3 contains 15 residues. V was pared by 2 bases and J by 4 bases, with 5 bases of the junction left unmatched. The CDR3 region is CASSPDRGGVYGYTF. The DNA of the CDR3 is TGTGCCAGCTCACCAGACAGGGGGGGAGTCTATGGCTACACCTTC.

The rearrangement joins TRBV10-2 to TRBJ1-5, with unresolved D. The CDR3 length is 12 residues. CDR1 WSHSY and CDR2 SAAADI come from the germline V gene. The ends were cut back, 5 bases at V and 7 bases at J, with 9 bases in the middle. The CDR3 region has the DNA TGCGCCAGCAGTCTGGGGAAGCAGCCCCAGCATTTT. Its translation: CASSLGKQPQHF.

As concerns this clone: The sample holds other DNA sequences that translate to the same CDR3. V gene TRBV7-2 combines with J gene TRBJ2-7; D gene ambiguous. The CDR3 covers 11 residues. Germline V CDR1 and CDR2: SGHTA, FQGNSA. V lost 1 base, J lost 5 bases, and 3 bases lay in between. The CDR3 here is CASSLVNEQYF. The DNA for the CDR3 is TGTGCCAGCAGCTTAGTCAACGAGCAGTACTTC.

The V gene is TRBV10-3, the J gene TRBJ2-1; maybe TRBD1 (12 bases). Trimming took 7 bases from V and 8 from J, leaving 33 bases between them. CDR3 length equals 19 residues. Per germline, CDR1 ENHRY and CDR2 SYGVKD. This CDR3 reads CAITRDRGQLAGGFYEQFF. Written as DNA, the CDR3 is TGTGCCATCACCAGGGACAGGGGGCAGCTAGCGGGAGGATTCTATGAGCAGTTCTTC.

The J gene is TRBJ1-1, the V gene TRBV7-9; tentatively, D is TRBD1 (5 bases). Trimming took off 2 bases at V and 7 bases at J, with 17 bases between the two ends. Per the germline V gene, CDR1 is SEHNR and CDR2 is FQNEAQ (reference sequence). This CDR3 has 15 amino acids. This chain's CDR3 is CASSLPGGGWGEAFF. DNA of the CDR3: TGTGCCAGCAGCTTACCGGGTGGGGGTTGGGGTGAAGCTTTCTTT.

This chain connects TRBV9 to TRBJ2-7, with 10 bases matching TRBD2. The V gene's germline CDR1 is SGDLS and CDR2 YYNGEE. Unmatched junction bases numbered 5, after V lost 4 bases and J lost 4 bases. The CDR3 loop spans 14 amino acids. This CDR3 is CASSSGLAEYEQYF. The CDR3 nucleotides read TGTGCCAGCAGCTCCGGACTAGCGGAATACGAGCAGTACTTC.

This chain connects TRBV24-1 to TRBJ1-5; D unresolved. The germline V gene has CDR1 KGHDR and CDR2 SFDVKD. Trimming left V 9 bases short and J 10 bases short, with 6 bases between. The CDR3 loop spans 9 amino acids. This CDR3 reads CATGSPQHF. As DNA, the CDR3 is TGTGCCACCGGGAGTCCCCAGCATTTT.

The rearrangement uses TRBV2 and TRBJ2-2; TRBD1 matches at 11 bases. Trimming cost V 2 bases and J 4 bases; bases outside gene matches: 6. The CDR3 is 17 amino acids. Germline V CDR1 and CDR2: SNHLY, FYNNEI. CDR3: CASSESGQGAITGELFF. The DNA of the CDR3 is TGTGCCAGCAGTGAATCAGGACAGGGGGCCATCACCGGGGAGCTGTTTTTT. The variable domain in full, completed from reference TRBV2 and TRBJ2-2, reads EPEVTQTPSHQVTQMGQEVILRCVPISNHLYFYWYRQILGQKVEFLVSFYNNEISEKSEIFDDQFSVERPDGSNFTLKIRSTKLEDSAMYFCASSESGQGAITGELFFGEGSRLTVL.

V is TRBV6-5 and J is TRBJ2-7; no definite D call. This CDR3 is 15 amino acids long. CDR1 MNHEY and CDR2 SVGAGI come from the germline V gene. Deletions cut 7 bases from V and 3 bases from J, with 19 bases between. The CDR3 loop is CASMLGMGFGYEQYF. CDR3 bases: TGTGCCAGCATGTTGGGGATGGGATTCGGCTACGAGCAGTACTTC.

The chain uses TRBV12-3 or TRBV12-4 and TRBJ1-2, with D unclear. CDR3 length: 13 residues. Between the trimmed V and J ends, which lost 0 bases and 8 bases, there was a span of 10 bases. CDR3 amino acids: CASSLAGSGGYTF. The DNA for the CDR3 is TGTGCCAGCAGTTTAGCCGGCTCAGGAGGCTACACCTTC.

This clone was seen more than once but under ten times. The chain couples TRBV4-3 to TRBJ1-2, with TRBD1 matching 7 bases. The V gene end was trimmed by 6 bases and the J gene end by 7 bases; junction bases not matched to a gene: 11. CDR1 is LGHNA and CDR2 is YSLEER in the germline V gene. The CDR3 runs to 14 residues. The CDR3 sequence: CASSRSRGRSGYTF. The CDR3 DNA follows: TGCGCCAGCAGTAGGAGTAGGGGGCGGAGTGGCTACACCTTC.

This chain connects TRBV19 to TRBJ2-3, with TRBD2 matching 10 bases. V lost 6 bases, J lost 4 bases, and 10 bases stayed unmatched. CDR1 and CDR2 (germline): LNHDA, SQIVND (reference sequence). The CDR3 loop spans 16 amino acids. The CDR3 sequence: CASRPVTSGEADTQYF. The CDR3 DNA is TGTGCCAGTAGACCCGTTACTAGCGGGGAGGCAGATACGCAGTATTTT.

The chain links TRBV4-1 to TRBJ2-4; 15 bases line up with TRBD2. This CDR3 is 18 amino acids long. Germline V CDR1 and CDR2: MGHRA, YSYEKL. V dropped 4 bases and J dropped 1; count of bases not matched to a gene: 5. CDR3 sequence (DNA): TGCGCCAGCAGCCTAGGACTAGCGGGGGGGCGGGCCAAAAACATTCAGTACTTC. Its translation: CASSLGLAGGRAKNIQYF.

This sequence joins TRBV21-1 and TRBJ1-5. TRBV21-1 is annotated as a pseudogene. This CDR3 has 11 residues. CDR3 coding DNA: TGTGCCAGCCCGCCGGCTCAGCCCCAGCATTTT. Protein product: CASPPAQPQHF.

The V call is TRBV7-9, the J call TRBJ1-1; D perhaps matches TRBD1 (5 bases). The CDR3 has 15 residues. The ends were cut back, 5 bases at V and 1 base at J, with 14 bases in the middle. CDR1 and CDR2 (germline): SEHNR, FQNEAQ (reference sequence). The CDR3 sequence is CASSKLGTSNTEAFF. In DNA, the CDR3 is TGTGCCAGCAGCAAACTCGGGACGTCGAACACTGAAGCTTTCTTT.

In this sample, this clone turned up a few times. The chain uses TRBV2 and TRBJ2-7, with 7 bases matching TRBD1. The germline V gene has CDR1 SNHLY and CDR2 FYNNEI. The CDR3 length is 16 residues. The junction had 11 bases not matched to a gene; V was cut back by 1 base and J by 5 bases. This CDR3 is CASSEGRGQPRDEQYF. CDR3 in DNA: TGTGCCAGCAGTGAAGGACGGGGACAGCCTCGCGACGAGCAGTACTTC. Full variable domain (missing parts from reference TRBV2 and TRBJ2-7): EPEVTQTPSHQVTQMGQEVILRCVPISNHLYFYWYRQILGQKVEFLVSFYNNEISEKSEIFDDQFSVERPDGSNFTLKIRSTKLEDSAMYFCASSEGRGQPRDEQYFGPGTRLTVT.

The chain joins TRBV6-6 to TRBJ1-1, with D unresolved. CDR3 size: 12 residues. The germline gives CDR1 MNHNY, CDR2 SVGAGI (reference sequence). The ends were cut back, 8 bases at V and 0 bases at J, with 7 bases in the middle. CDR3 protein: CASFNLNTEAFF. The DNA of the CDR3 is TGTGCCAGCTTTAACCTGAACACTGAAGCTTTCTTT.

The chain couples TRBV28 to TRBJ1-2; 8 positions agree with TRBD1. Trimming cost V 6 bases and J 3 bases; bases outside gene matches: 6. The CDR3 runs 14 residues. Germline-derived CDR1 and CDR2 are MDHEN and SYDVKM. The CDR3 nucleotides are TGTGCCAGCAGCGATGGACAGGGCTACTATGGCTACACCTTC. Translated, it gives CASSDGQGYYGYTF.

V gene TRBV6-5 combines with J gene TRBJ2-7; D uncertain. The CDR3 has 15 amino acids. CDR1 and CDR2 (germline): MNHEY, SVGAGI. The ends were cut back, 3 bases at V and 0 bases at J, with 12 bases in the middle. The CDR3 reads CASSYNGRSSYEQYF. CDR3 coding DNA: TGTGCCAGCAGTTATAATGGCAGGAGCTCCTACGAGCAGTACTTC.

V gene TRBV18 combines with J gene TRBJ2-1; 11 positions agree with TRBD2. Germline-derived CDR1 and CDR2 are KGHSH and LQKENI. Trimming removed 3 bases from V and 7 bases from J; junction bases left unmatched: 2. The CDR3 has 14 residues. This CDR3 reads CASSPTSGGNEQFF. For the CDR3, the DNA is TGTGCCAGCTCACCTACTAGCGGGGGAAATGAGCAGTTCTTC.

Here the CDR3 reads CASSPDTNYGYTF. In nucleotides, the CDR3 is TGTGCCAGCTCACCTGACACAAACTATGGCTACACCTTC. The chain links TRBV18 to TRBJ1-2, with D hard to call. The germline gives CDR1 KGHSH, CDR2 LQKENI. V lost 3 bases and J lost 2, with 7 bases in between. CDR3 length: 13 residues.

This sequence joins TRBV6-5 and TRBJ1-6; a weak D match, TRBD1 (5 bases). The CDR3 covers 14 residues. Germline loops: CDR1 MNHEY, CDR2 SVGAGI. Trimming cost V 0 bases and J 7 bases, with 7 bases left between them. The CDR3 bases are TGTGCCAGCAGTTACTCGTGGGGGAATTCACCCCTCCACTTT. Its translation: CASSYSWGNSPLHF.

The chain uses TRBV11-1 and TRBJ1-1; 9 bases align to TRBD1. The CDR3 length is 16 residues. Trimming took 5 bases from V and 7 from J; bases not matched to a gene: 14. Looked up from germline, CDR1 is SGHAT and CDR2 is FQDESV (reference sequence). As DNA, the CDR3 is TGTGCCAGCAGCGACGCGTCGAGCGGGACAGGGCGTGAAGCTTTCTTT. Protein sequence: CASSDASSGTGREAFF.

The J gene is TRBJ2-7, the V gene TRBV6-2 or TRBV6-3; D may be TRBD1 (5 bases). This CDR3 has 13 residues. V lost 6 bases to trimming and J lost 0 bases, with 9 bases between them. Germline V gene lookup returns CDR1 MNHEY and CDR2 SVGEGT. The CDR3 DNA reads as TGTGCCAGCAGGTACGGACACTCCTACGAGCAGTACTTC. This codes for CASRYGHSYEQYF.

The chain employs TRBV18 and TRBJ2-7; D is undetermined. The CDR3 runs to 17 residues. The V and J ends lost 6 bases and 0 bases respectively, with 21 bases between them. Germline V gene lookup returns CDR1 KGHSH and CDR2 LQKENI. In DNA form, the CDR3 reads TGTGCCAGCTCCCTATGGGCGACGGAGAACAGCTCCTACGAGCAGTACTTC. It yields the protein CASSLWATENSSYEQYF.

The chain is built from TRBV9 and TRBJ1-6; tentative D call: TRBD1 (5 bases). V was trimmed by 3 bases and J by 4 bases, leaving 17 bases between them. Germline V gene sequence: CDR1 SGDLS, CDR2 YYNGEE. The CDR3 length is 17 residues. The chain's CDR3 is CASSGESRVMYNSPLHF. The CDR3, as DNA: TGTGCCAGCAGCGGTGAGAGCAGGGTGATGTATAATTCACCCCTCCACTTT. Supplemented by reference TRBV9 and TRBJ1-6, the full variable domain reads DSGVTQTPKHLITATGQRVTLRCSPRSGDLSVYWYQQSLDQGLQFLIQYYNGEERAKGNILERFSAQQFPDLHSELNLSSLELGDSALYFCASSGESRVMYNSPLHFGNGTRLTVT.

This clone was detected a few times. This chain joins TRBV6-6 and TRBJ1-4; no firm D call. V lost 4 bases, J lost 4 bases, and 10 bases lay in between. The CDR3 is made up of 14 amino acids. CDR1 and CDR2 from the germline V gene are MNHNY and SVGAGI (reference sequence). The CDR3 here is CASSSQGGNEKLFF. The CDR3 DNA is TGTGCCAGCAGTTCGCAAGGCGGTAATGAAAAACTGTTTTTT.

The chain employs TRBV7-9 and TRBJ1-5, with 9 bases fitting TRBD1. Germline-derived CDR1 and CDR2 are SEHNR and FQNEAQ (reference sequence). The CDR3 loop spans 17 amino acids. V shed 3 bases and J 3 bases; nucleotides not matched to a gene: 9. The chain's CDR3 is CASSLSQGTGYNQPQHF. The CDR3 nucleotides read TGTGCCAGCAGCTTGAGTCAGGGGACAGGGTACAATCAGCCCCAGCATTTT.

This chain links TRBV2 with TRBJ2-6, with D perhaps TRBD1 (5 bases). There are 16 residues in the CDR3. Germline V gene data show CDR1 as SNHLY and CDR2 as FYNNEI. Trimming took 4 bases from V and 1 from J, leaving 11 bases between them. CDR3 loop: CASSGQPTSGANVLTF. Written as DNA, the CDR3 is TGTGCCAGCAGTGGACAGCCAACATCTGGGGCCAACGTCCTGACTTTC.

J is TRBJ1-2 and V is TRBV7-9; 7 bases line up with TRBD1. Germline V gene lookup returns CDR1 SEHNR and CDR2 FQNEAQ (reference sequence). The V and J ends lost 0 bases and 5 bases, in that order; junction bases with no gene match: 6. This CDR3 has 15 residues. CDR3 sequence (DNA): TGTGCCAGCAGCTTAGCAGGATCAGGGGGATATGGCTACACCTTC. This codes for CASSLAGSGGYGYTF.